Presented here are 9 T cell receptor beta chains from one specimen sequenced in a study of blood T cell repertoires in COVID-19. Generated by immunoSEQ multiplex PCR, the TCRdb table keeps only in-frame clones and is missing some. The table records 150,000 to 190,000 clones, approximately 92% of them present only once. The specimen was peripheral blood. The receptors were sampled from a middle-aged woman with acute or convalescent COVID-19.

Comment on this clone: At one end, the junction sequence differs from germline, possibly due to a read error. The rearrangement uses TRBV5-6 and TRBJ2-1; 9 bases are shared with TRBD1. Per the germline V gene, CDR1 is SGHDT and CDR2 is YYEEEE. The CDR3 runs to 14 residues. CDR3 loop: CASSLGQGFDEQFF. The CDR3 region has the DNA TGTGCCAGCAGTTTGGGACAGGGATTCGATGAGCAGTTCTTC.

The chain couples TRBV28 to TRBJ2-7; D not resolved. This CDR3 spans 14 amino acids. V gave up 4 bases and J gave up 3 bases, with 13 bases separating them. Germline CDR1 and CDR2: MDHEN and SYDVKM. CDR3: CASSSAPSIYEQYF. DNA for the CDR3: TGTGCCAGCAGTTCCGCCCCCTCTATCTACGAGCAGTACTTC.

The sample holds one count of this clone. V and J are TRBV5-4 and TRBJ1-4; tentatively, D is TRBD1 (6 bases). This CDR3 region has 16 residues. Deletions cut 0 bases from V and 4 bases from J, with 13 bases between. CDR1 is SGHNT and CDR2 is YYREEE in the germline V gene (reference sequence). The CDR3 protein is CASSLDSGVGNEKLFF. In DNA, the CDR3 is TGTGCCAGCAGCTTGGATTCAGGGGTGGGTAATGAAAAACTGTTTTTT. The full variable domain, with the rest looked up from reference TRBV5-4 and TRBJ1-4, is ETGVTQSPTHLIKTRGQQVTLRCSSQSGHNTVSWYQQALGQGPQFIFQYYREEENGRGNFPPRFSGLQFPNYSSELNVNALELDDSALYLCASSLDSGVGNEKLFFGSGTQLSVL.

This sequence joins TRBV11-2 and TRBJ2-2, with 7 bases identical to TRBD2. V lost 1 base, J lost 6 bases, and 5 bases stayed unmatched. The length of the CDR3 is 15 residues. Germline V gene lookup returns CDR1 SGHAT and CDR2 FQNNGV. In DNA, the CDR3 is TGTGCCAGCAGCTTAGGGGCGGGGGTATCCGGGGAGCTGTTTTTT. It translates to CASSLGAGVSGELFF.

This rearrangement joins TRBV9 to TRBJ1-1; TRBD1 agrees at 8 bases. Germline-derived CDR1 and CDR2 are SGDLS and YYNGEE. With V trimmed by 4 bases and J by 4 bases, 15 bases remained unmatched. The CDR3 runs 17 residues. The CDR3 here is CASSHGNSRGPGTEAFF. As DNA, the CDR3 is TGTGCCAGCAGCCACGGAAATAGCAGGGGGCCCGGCACTGAAGCTTTCTTT. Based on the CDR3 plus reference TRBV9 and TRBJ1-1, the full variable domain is DSGVTQTPKHLITATGQRVTLRCSPRSGDLSVYWYQQSLDQGLQFLIQYYNGEERAKGNILERFSAQQFPDLHSELNLSSLELGDSALYFCASSHGNSRGPGTEAFFGQGTRLTVV.

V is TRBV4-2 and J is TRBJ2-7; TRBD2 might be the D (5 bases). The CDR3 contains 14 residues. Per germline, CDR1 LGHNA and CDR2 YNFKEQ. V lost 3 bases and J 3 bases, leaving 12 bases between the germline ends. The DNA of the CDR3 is TGTGCCAGCAGCCATAATTCGGCGGGCTACGAGCAGTACTTC. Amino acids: CASSHNSAGYEQYF.

The CDR3 loop is CASSSGTVSSYEQYF. In DNA, the CDR3 is TGTGCCAGCAGCAGCGGGACGGTGAGCTCCTACGAGCAGTACTTC. This chain links TRBV13 with TRBJ2-7, with 7 bases fitting TRBD2. The germline CDR1 and CDR2 sequences are PRHDT and FYEKMQ (reference sequence). The CDR3 contains 15 residues. With V trimmed by 5 bases and J by 0 bases, 7 bases remained unmatched.

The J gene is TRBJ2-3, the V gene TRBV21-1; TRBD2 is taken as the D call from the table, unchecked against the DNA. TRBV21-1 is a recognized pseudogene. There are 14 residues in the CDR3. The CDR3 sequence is CASSNGTSTDTQYF. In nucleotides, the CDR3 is TGTGCCAGCAGCAACGGGACTAGCACAGATACGCAGTATTTT.

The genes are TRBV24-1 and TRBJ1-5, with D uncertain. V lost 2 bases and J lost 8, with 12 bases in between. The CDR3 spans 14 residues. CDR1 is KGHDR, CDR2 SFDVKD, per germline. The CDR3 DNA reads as TGTGCCACCAGTGATTCGCGAGGGTTGGAGCCCCAGCATTTT. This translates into CATSDSRGLEPQHF.